Below, 27 T cell receptor beta chains from the same sample are listed, as sequenced in a study of patients and donors after allogeneic stem cell transplantation. Each CDR3 protein gets one entry after TCRdb re-called the RT-PCR reads with MiXCR. The data hold about 160,000 distinct CDR3 sequences, with roughly two fifths observed a single time. The sample comprised blood, either unsorted or a sorted T cell fraction (not recorded which). The receptors derive from a human donor who was either an allogeneic HSCT recipient or a stem cell or donor lymphocyte infusion donor (not recorded which). It is not recorded whose cells these are; they may come from a transplant donor.

This clonotype has only a few counts. V and J are TRBV12-3 or TRBV12-4 and TRBJ1-3; no clear D gene. The CDR3 totals 14 residues. The V end was cut by 2 bases, the J end by 4 bases, with 9 bases between. In DNA, the CDR3 is TGTGCCAGCAGTTTATACCCAGCCGGAAACACCATATATTTT. Amino acid sequence: CASSLYPAGNTIYF.

In its sample, this clonotype was seen a few times. The J gene is TRBJ2-4, the V gene TRBV13; TRBD1 agrees at 7 bases. Germline lookup yields CDR1 PRHDT and CDR2 FYEKMQ (reference sequence). This CDR3 has 15 amino acids. V lost 0 bases to trimming and J lost 4 bases; unmatched junction nucleotides: 3. In DNA, the CDR3 is TGTGCCAGCAGCTTAGGAAACAGGGGAAAAAACATTCAGTACTTC. Translating it yields CASSLGNRGKNIQYF.

Only a few counts were recorded for this clonotype. The rearrangement uses TRBV6-5 and TRBJ1-2; a weak D match, TRBD1 (5 bases). The germline V and J ends were trimmed by 0 bases and 7 bases, with 15 bases remaining between them. The CDR3 is 15 residues long. Germline CDR1 MNHEY, CDR2 SVGAGI. The DNA for the CDR3 is TGTGCCAGCAGTTACTCTTCCGGGTTGGGGCTTGGCTACACCTTC. Protein: CASSYSSGLGLGYTF.

The rearrangement uses TRBV15 and TRBJ1-5; D call uncertain. V lost 5 bases and J 6 bases, leaving 14 bases between the germline ends. CDR1 is LNHNV and CDR2 is YYDKDF in the germline V gene (reference sequence). This CDR3 is built from 14 residues. CDR3 nucleotides: TGTGCCACCAGCGAGGAAGCCGGTGGTCAGCCCCAGCATTTT. This sequence encodes CATSEEAGGQPQHF.

The chain employs TRBV15 and TRBJ1-1; D is possibly TRBD1 (5 bases). Germline V gene lookup returns CDR1 LNHNV and CDR2 YYDKDF (reference sequence). V lost 5 bases to trimming and J lost 3 bases, with 7 bases between them. The CDR3 spans 12 residues. The CDR3 here is CATSPTDTEAFF. In DNA form, the CDR3 reads TGTGCCACCAGCCCGACAGACACTGAAGCTTTCTTT.

The CDR3 sequence: CASSPKPGSYEQYF. The CDR3 DNA reads TGTGCCAGCAGCCCAAAGCCGGGCTCCTACGAGCAGTACTTC. The chain joins TRBV9 to TRBJ2-7; D is unclear. V was trimmed by 4 bases and J by 0 bases, leaving 11 bases between them. Germline CDR1 SGDLS, CDR2 YYNGEE. The CDR3 runs 14 residues. Using reference TRBV9 and TRBJ2-7 for the parts outside the CDR3, the full variable domain is DSGVTQTPKHLITATGQRVTLRCSPRSGDLSVYWYQQSLDQGLQFLIQYYNGEERAKGNILERFSAQQFPDLHSELNLSSLELGDSALYFCASSPKPGSYEQYFGPGTRLTVT.

The chain has TRBV20-1 and TRBJ2-3; no definite D call. V lost 4 bases and J lost 9, with 14 bases in between. The CDR3 has 12 amino acids. The germline gives CDR1 DFQATT, CDR2 SNEGSKA (reference sequence). The CDR3 loop reads CSANYPVFTQYF. The CDR3 DNA sequence: TGCAGTGCTAACTATCCGGTATTCACGCAGTATTTT.

This clonotype was counted ten times or more. The chain is built from TRBV20-1 and TRBJ1-6, with 8 bases matching TRBD1. The CDR3 length is 15 residues. Germline V gene lookup returns CDR1 DFQATT and CDR2 SNEGSKA (reference sequence). The J segment lost 11 bases and the V segment lost 0 bases, leaving 9 bases of the junction unmatched. The CDR3 reads CSARDLGRGQAPLHF. DNA for the CDR3: TGCAGTGCTAGAGATCTGGGCAGGGGGCAGGCACCCCTCCACTTT.

Only one count was recorded for this clonotype. V is TRBV5-1 and J is TRBJ2-3; TRBD2 agrees at 10 bases. Trimming took 1 base from V and 0 from J; bases not matched to a gene: 2. The CDR3 consists of 16 residues. CDR1 SGHRS and CDR2 YFSETQ come from the germline V gene. The CDR3 region is CASSLWTSGSTDTQYF. The CDR3 bases are TGCGCCAGCAGCTTGTGGACTAGCGGAAGCACAGATACGCAGTATTTT.

This clonotype was observed a handful of times. V usage is TRBV9 and J usage is TRBJ2-5, with 7 nucleotides matching TRBD1. V trimming: 4 bases; J trimming: 0 bases; junction bases outside the gene matches: 6. Germline CDR1 is SGDLS and CDR2 is YYNGEE. This CDR3 has 15 residues. The CDR3 DNA reads TGTGCCAGCAGCCCGACGACAGGGAACCAAGAGACCCAGTACTTC. As protein: CASSPTTGNQETQYF. The full variable domain, completed using reference TRBV9 and TRBJ2-5, is DSGVTQTPKHLITATGQRVTLRCSPRSGDLSVYWYQQSLDQGLQFLIQYYNGEERAKGNILERFSAQQFPDLHSELNLSSLELGDSALYFCASSPTTGNQETQYFGPGTRLLVL.

The V and J genes are TRBV12-3 or TRBV12-4 and TRBJ2-5; 7 bases fit TRBD2. This CDR3 comprises 14 residues. V was clipped by 1 base and J by 3 bases; unmatched bases: 2. In nucleotides, the CDR3 is TGTGCCAGCAGTTTAGGCGGGGGTAAAGAGACCCAGTACTTC. This translates into CASSLGGGKETQYF.

The chain couples TRBV7-8 to TRBJ1-1; D may be TRBD1 (5 bases). In germline, CDR1 is SGHVS, CDR2 FQNEAQ. V was trimmed by 6 bases and J by 1 base, leaving 15 bases between them. The CDR3 runs to 15 residues. The CDR3 loop reads CASRGRQISNTEAFF. CDR3 DNA sequence: TGTGCCAGCAGAGGTAGACAGATATCGAACACTGAAGCTTTCTTT.

DNA for the CDR3: TGTGCCACCAGCCACGCAACTCCTAATTCACCCCTCCACTTT. This codes for CATSHATPNSPLHF. The chain links TRBV15 to TRBJ1-6; D gene unclear. V dropped 5 bases and J dropped 6 bases, with 11 bases sitting between them. The CDR3 has 14 amino acids. Germline values: CDR1 LNHNV, CDR2 YYDKDF (reference sequence).

As for this clonotype: Given the absence of the conserved phenylalanine or tryptophan at the CDR3 end, a read error is likely. V gene TRBV12-3 or TRBV12-4 combines with J gene TRBJ1-5, with 7 bases that match TRBD1. The CDR3 covers 15 residues. Trimming took 3 bases from V and 1 from J; bases not matched to a gene: 3. In DNA, the CDR3 is TGTGCCAGCAGTTTTATACAGGGGAGCAATCAGCCCCAGCATTTA. Encoded protein: CASSFIQGSNQPQHL.

In this sample, this clonotype turned up a few times. This rearrangement joins TRBV20-1 to TRBJ1-3; D possibly corresponds to TRBD1 (5 bases). Germline V CDR1 and CDR2: DFQATT, SNEGSKA (reference sequence). This CDR3 spans 15 amino acids. V was cut by 0 bases and J by 8 bases, with 17 bases left in between. The CDR3 here is CSARDGPGGADTIYF. In DNA, the CDR3 is TGCAGTGCTAGAGACGGGCCCGGAGGGGCCGACACCATATATTTT.

Only a few counts were recorded for this clonotype. The chain has TRBV20-1 and TRBJ1-1; 9 bases are shared with TRBD1. The V gene end was trimmed by 5 bases and the J gene end by 6 bases; junction bases not matched to a gene: 4. Germline-derived CDR1 and CDR2 are DFQATT and SNEGSKA (reference sequence). The CDR3 sequence is 12 residues long. CDR3 nucleotide sequence: TGCAGTGCTCCGGGACAGGGCTCTGAAGCTTTCTTT. Amino acids: CSAPGQGSEAFF.

A few counts support this clonotype. The gene calls are TRBV28 and TRBJ1-5; D is unresolved. Germline lookup yields CDR1 MDHEN and CDR2 SYDVKM. The ends were cut back, 6 bases at V and 5 bases at J, with 8 bases in the middle. This CDR3 region has 12 residues. For the CDR3, the DNA is TGTGCCAGCAGAATCATACATCAGCCCCAGCATTTT. As protein: CASRIIHQPQHF.

The chain combines TRBV6-6 with TRBJ1-6; D might be TRBD1 (5 bases). The CDR3 is made up of 13 amino acids. Germline CDR1 MNHNY, CDR2 SVGAGI (reference sequence). The V gene lost 2 bases and the J gene lost 7 bases, with 6 bases spanning the gap. The CDR3 bases are TGTGCCAGCAGTTACGAGGGGAATTCACCCCTCCACTTT. This sequence encodes CASSYEGNSPLHF.

The V gene is TRBV6-5, the J gene TRBJ1-2; D is perhaps TRBD1 (6 bases). Germline CDR1 MNHEY, CDR2 SVGAGI. There are 13 residues in the CDR3. Trimming cost V 5 bases and J 8 bases, with 15 bases left between them. This CDR3 is CASSGQPPKGYTF. The CDR3 DNA reads TGTGCCAGCAGTGGACAGCCTCCTAAGGGCTACACCTTC.

This clonotype was counted between two and nine times. This chain's CDR3 is CASSYFNRDSTYGYTF. The CDR3 DNA is TGTGCCAGCAGTTACTTCAACCGGGACAGTACCTATGGCTACACCTTC. This sequence joins TRBV6-5 and TRBJ1-2, with 7 bases aligning to TRBD1. J gave up 4 bases and V 1 base, and 9 bases lay outside the gene matches. CDR1 and CDR2 (germline): MNHEY, SVGAGI. CDR3 length equals 16 residues.

The chain employs TRBV12-3 or TRBV12-4 and TRBJ2-3; a possible D gene is TRBD2 (6 bases). Trimming removed 6 bases from V and 2 bases from J, with 21 bases in between. This CDR3 is 17 amino acids long. The CDR3 spells CASSPGRTTTFTDTQYF. DNA for the CDR3: TGTGCCAGCAGCCCGGGACGGACTACTACGTTCACAGATACGCAGTATTTT.

This clonotype was detected a few times. CDR3 region: CASSYRDSKETQYF. In DNA, the CDR3 is TGTGCCAGCAGCTACCGGGACTCCAAAGAGACCCAGTACTTC. The chain recombines TRBV11-2 with TRBJ2-5; possible D gene TRBD2, 6 bases. V shed 4 bases and J shed 3 bases, with 12 bases lying between them. Germline lookup yields CDR1 SGHAT and CDR2 FQNNGV. CDR3 length: 14 residues.

This clonotype was seen only a few times. This sequence joins TRBV19 and TRBJ1-4, with D uncertain. Germline V lookup: CDR1 LNHDA, CDR2 SQIVND (reference sequence). The CDR3 is 15 residues long. V dropped 1 base and J dropped 0 bases, with 6 bases sitting between them. The CDR3 nucleotides read TGTGCCAGTAGTATAGCCGAAGCAACTAATGAAAAACTGTTTTTT. Translated, it gives CASSIAEATNEKLFF.

This clonotype was found a few times. This chain uses TRBV12-3 or TRBV12-4 with TRBJ1-4; 7 bases align to TRBD1. V gave up 6 bases and J gave up 3 bases; unmatched junction bases: 10. The CDR3 has 16 residues. Written as DNA, the CDR3 is TGTGCCAGCAGGAATTTTCAGGGGGGGTCTAATGAAAAACTGTTTTTT. Encoded protein: CASRNFQGGSNEKLFF.

The chain is built from TRBV12-3 or TRBV12-4 and TRBJ1-1, with TRBD1 matching 8 bases. The CDR3 is 14 residues long. Germline trimming cut 6 bases from V and 2 bases from J; bases unmatched to any gene: 5. CDR3 bases: TGTGCCAGCAGCACCAGGGGGCTTAACACTGAAGCTTTCTTT. This sequence encodes CASSTRGLNTEAFF.

This clonotype occurred many times. V and J are TRBV7-3 and TRBJ2-3, with D perhaps assigned TRBD1 or TRBD2 (5 bases each). This CDR3 is 11 amino acids long. Looked up from germline, CDR1 is SGHTA and CDR2 is FQGTGA. V was clipped by 6 bases and J by 5 bases, with 6 bases between them. The DNA of the CDR3 is TGTGCCAGCAGTGGGGGAGATACGCAGTATTTT. This codes for CASSGGDTQYF.

The chain is built from TRBV6-6 and TRBJ1-3; 8 bases map to TRBD1. V trimming: 8 bases; J trimming: 5 bases; junction bases outside the gene matches: 5. CDR3 size: 13 residues. CDR1 and CDR2 from the germline V gene are MNHNY and SVGAGI (reference sequence). CDR3: CASSGGARNTIYF. CDR3 DNA: TGTGCCAGCTCAGGGGGCGCACGAAACACCATATATTTT.